The clone carrying this TCR beta chain has only a few counts. Total RNA was extracted at no less than 5.5 micrograms per sample. Together with a sample-barcoded 5' primer, a J-beta primer mix was included in a second PCR lasting roughly 6 to 12 cycles. TCRdb reanalysed the 5' RACE reads using MiXCR and keeps one entry per CDR3 protein. The sample holds around 800,000 distinct CDR3 sequences, 53% seen once. This specimen belongs to a study of blood T cells in healthy people across ages. CDR1 is MNHNY, CDR2 SVGAGI, per germline (reference sequence). This CDR3 spans 15 amino acids. Losses at the gene ends were 4 bases for V and 0 bases for J; bases not matched to a gene: 0.

The receptor was isolated from a man older than 75 in good health. Sequencing input: blood. The chain has TRBV6-6 and TRBJ2-1; 10 bases agree with TRBD2. The CDR3, as DNA: TGTGCCAGCAGTTGGACTAGCGGCTCCTACAATGAGCAGTTCTTC. It is translated as CASSWTSGSYNEQFF.